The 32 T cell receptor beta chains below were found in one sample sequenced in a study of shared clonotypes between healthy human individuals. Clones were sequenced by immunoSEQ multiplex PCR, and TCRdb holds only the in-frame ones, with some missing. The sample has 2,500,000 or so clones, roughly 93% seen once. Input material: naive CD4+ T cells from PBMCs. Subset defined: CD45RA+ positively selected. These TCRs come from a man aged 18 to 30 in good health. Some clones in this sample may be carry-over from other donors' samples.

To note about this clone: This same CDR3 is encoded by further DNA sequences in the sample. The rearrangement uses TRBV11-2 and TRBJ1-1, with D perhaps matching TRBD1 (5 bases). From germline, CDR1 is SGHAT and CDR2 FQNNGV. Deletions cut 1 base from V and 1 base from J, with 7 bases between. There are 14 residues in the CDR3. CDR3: CASSLAGWNTEAFF. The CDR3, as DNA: TGTGCCAGCAGCTTAGCAGGGTGGAACACTGAAGCTTTCTTT. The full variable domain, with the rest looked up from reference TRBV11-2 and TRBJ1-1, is EAGVAQSPRYKIIEKRQSVAFWCNPISGHATLYWYQQILGQGPKLLIQFQNNGVVDDSQLPKDRFSAERLKGVDSTLKIQPAKLEDSAVYLCASSLAGWNTEAFFGQGTRLTVV.

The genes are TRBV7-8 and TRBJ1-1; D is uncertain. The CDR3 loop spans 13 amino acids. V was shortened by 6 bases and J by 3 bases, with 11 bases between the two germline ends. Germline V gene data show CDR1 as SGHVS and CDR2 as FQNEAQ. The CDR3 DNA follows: TGTGCCAGCAGACTCGGGGTTCACACTGAAGCTTTCTTT. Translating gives CASRLGVHTEAFF.

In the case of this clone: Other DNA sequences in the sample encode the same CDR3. The CDR3 spells CASSLGRGRTEAFF. In DNA form, the CDR3 reads TGTGCCAGCAGCTTAGGCAGGGGCAGAACTGAAGCTTTCTTT. The chain joins TRBV7-9 to TRBJ1-1; D possibly corresponds to TRBD1 (6 bases). Germline CDR1 SEHNR, CDR2 FQNEAQ (reference sequence). This CDR3 spans 14 amino acids. Deletions cut 1 base from V and 5 bases from J, with 11 bases between.

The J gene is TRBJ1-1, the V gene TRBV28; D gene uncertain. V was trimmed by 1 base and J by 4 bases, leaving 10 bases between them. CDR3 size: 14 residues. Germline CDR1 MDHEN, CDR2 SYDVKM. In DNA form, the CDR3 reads TGTGCCAGCAGTTTATCCCAAGTGGGCACTGAAGCTTTCTTT. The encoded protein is CASSLSQVGTEAFF.

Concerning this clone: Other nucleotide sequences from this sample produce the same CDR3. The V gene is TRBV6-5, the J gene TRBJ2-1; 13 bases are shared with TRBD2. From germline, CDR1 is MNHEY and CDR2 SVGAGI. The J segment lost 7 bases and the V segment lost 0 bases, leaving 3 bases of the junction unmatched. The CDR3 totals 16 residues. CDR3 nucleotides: TGTGCCAGCAGTTACTCGGGACTAGCGGGGTATAATGAGCAGTTCTTC. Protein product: CASSYSGLAGYNEQFF.

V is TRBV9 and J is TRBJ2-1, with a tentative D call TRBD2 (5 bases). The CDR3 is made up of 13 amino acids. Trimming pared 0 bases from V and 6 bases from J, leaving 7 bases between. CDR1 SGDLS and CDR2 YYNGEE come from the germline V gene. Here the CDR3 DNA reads TGTGCCAGCAGCGTAGTCAGCGGCAATGAGCAGTTCTTC. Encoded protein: CASSVVSGNEQFF.

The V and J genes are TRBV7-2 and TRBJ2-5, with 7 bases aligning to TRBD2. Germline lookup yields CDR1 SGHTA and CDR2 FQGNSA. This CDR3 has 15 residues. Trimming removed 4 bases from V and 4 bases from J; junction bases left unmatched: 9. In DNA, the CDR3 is TGTGCCAGCAGCTCGCAAGCGGGAAGGGCAGAGACCCAGTACTTC. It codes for CASSSQAGRAETQYF.

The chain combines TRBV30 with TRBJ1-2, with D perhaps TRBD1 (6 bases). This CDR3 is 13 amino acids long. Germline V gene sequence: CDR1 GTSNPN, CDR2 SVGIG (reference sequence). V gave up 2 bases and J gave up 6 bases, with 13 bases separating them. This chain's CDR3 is CAWSPIQGNGYTF. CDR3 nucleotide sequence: TGTGCCTGGAGTCCCATACAGGGAAATGGCTACACCTTC.

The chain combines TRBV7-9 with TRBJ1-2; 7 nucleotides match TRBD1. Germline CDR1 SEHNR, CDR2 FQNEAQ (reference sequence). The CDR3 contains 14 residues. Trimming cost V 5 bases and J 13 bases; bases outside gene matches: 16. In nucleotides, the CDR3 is TGTGCCAGCAGCAACCGGGACAGTAAACCCACCTTCACCTTC. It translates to CASSNRDSKPTFTF. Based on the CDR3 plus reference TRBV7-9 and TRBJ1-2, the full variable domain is DTGVSQNPRHKITKRGQNVTFRCDPISEHNRLYWYRQTLGQGPEFLTYFQNEAQLEKSRLLSDRFSAERPKGSFSTLEIQRTEQGDSAMYLCASSNRDSKPTFTFGSGTRLTVV.

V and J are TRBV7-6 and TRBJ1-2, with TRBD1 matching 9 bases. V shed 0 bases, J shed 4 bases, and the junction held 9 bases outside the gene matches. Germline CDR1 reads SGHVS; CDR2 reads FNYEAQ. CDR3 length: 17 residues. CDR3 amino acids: CASSLASEMDRGYGYTF. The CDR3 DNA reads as TGTGCCAGCAGCTTAGCGTCTGAAATGGACAGGGGCTATGGCTACACCTTC. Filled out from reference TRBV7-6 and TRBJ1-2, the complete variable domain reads GAGVSQSPRYKVTKRGQDVALRCDPISGHVSLYWYRQALGQGPEFLTYFNYEAQQDKSGLPNDRFSAERPEGSISTLTIQRTEQRDSAMYRCASSLASEMDRGYGYTFGSGTRLTVV.

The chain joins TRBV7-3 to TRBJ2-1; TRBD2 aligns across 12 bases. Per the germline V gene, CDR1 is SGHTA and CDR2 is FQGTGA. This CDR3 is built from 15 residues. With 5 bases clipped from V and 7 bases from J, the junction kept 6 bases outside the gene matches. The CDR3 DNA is TGTGCCAGCAGCCGTCGACTAGCGGGAGTTAATGAGCAGTTCTTC. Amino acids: CASSRRLAGVNEQFF.

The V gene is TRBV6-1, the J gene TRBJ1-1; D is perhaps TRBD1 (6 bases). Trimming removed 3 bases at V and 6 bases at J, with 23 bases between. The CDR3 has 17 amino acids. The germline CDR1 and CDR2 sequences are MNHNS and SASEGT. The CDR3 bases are TGTGCCAGCAGTGAGTTACCAGGGGAAGGCGGTGGGGCTGAAGCTTTCTTT. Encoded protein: CASSELPGEGGGAEAFF.

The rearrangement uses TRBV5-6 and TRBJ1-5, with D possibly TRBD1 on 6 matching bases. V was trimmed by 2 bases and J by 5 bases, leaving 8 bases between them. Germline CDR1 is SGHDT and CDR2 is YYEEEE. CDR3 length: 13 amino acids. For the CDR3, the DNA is TGTGCCAGCAGCTTTGCAGGGGATCAGCCCCAGCATTTT. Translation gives CASSFAGDQPQHF.

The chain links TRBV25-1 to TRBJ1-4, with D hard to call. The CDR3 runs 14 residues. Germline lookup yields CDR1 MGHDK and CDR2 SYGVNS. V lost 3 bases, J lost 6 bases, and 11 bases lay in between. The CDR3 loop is CASSDPPMDEKLFF. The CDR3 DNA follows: TGTGCCAGCAGTGATCCCCCCATGGATGAAAAACTGTTTTTT.

The CDR3 sequence is CASSLMGTSGTYEQYF. The CDR3 DNA is TGTGCCAGCAGCTTAATGGGGACTAGCGGTACCTACGAGCAGTACTTC. This chain joins TRBV7-8 and TRBJ2-7; 11 bases are shared with TRBD2. CDR1 SGHVS and CDR2 FQNEAQ come from the germline V gene. The V gene end was trimmed by 2 bases and the J gene end by 2 bases; junction bases not matched to a gene: 5. This CDR3 spans 16 amino acids.

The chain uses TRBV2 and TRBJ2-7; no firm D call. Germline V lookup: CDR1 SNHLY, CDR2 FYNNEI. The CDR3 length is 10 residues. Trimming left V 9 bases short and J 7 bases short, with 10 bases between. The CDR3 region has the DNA TGTGCCAGTGATGGTCGGGAGCAGTACTTC. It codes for CASDGREQYF.

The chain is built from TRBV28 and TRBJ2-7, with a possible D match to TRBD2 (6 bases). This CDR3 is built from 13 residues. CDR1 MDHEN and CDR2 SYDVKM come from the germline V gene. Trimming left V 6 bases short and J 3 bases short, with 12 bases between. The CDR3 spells CASSGSALYEQYF. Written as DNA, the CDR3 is TGTGCCAGCAGCGGGAGCGCACTCTACGAGCAGTACTTC.

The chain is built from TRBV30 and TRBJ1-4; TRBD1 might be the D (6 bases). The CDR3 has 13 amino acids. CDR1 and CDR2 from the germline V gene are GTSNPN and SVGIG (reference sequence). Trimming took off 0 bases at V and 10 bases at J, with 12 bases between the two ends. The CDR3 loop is CAWSVRTAGKLFF. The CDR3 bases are TGTGCCTGGAGTGTACGGACAGCGGGAAAACTGTTTTTT.

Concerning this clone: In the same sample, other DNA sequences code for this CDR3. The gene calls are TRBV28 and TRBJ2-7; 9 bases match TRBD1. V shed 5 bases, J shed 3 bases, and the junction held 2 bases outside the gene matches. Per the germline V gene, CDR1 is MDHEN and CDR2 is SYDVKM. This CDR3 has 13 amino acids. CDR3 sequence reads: CASSVTGGYEQYF. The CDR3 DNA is TGTGCCAGCAGTGTGACAGGGGGCTACGAGCAGTACTTC.

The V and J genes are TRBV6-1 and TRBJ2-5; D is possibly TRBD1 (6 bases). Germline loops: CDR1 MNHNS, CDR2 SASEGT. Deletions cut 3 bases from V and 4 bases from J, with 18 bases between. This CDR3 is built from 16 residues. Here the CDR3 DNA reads TGTGCCAGCAGTGACCACCTCGGGACACACGGAGAGACCCAGTACTTC. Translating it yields CASSDHLGTHGETQYF.

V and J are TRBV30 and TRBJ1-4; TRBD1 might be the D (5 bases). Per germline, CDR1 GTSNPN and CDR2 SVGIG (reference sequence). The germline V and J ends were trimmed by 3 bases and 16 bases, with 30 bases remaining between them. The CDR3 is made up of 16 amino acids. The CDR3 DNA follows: TGTGCCTGGAGGGAAACCGGGACCTTGGGGGGAGTTCAGCCGTTTTTT. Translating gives CAWRETGTLGGVQPFF. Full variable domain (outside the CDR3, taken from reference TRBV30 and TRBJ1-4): SQTIHQWPATLVQPVGSPLSLECTVEGTSNPNLYWYRQAAGRGLQLLFYSVGIGQISSEVPQNLSASRPQDRQFILSSKKLLLSDSGFYLCAWRETGTLGGVQPFFGSGTQLSVL.

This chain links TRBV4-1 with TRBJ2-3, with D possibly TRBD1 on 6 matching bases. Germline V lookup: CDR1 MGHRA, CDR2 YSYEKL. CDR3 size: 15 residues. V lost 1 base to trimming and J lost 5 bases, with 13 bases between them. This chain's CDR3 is CASSQGNRARDTQYF. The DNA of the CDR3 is TGCGCCAGCAGCCAAGGTAACAGGGCTCGAGATACGCAGTATTTT.

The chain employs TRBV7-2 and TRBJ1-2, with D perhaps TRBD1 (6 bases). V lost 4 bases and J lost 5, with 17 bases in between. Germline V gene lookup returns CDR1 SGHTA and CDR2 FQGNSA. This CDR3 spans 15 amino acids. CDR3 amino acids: CASSYTGGFAYGYTF. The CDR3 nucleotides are TGTGCCAGCAGCTACACGGGGGGCTTTGCATATGGCTACACCTTC. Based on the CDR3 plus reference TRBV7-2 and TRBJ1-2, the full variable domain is GAGVSQSPSNKVTEKGKDVELRCDPISGHTALYWYRQSLGQGLEFLIYFQGNSAPDKSGLPSDRFSAERTGGSVSTLTIQRTQQEDSAVYLCASSYTGGFAYGYTFGSGTRLTVV.

This chain's CDR3 is CATSRGDLPETQYF. Here the CDR3 DNA reads TGTGCCACCAGCAGAGGTGACCTCCCAGAGACCCAGTACTTC. J is TRBJ2-5 and V is TRBV15; the D is unclear. The V and J ends lost 1 base and 4 bases respectively, with 10 bases between them. Germline V lookup: CDR1 LNHNV, CDR2 YYDKDF (reference sequence). The CDR3 covers 14 residues.

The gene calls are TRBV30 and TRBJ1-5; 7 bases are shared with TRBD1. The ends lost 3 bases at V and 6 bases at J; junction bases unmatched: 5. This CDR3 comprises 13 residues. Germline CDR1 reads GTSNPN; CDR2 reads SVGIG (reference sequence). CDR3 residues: CAWRRGQGQPQHF. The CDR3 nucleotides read TGTGCCTGGAGGAGGGGGCAAGGTCAGCCCCAGCATTTT.

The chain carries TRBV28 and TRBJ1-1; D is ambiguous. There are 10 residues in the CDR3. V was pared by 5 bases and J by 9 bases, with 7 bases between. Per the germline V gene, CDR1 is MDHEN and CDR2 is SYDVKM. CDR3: CASSPRKAFF. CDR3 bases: TGTGCCAGCAGTCCGCGGAAAGCTTTCTTT.

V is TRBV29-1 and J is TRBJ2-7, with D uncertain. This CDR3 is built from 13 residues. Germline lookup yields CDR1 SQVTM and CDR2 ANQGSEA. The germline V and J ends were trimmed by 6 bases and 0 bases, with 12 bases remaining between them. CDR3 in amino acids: CSVTSRFSYEQYF. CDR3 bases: TGCAGCGTCACCTCCCGGTTCTCCTACGAGCAGTACTTC.

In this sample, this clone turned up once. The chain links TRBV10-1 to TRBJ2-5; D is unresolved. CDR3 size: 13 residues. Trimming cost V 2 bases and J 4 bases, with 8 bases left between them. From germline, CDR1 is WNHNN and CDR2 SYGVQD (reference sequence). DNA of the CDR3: TGCGCCAGCAGTGAGATGCGCGGAGAGACCCAGTACTTC. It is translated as CASSEMRGETQYF.

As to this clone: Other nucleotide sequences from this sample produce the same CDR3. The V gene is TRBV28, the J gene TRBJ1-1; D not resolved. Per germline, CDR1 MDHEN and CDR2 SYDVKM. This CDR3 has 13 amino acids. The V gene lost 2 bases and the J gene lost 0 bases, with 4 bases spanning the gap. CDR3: CASSLRLNTEAFF. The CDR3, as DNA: TGTGCCAGCAGTTTAAGGTTGAACACTGAAGCTTTCTTT.

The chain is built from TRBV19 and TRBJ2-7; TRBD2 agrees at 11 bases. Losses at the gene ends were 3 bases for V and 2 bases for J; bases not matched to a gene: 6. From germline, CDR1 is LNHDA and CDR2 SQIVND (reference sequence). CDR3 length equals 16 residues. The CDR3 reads CASSIRLAGIAYEQYF. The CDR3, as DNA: TGTGCCAGTAGTATTAGACTAGCGGGAATCGCCTACGAGCAGTACTTC. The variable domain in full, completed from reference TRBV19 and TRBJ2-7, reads DGGITQSPKYLFRKEGQNVTLSCEQNLNHDAMYWYRQDPGQGLRLIYYSQIVNDFQKGDIAEGYSVSREKKESFPLTVTSAQKNPTAFYLCASSIRLAGIAYEQYFGPGTRLTVT.

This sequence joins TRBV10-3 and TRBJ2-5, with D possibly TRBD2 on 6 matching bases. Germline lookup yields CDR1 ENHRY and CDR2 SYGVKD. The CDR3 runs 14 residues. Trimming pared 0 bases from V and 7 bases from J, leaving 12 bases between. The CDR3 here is CAISESGGWVTQYF. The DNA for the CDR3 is TGTGCCATCAGTGAGTCGGGGGGTTGGGTGACCCAGTACTTC.

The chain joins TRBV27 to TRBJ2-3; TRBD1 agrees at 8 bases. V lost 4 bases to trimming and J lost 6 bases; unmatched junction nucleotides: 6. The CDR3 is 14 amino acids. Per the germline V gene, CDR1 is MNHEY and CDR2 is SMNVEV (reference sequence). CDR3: CASSSTGVWDTQYF. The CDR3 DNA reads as TGTGCCAGCAGTTCGACAGGGGTGTGGGATACGCAGTATTTT.